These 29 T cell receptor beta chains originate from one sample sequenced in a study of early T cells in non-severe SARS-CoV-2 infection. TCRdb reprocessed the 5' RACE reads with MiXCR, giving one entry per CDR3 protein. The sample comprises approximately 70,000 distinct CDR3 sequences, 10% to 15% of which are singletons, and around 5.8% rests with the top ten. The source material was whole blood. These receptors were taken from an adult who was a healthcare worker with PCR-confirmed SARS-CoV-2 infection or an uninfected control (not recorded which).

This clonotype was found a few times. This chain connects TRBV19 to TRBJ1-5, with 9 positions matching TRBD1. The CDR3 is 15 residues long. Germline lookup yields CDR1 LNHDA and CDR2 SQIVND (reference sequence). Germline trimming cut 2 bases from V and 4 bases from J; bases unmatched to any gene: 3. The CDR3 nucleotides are TGTGCCAGTAGTATAATAGGACAGGGGAATCAGCCCCAGCATTTT. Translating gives CASSIIGQGNQPQHF.

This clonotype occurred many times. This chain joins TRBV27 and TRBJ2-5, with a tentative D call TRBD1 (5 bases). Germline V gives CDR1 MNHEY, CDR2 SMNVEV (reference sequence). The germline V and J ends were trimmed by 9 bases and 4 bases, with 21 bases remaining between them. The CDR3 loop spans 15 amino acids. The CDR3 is CAREVGQGGRETQYF. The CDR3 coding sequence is TGTGCCAGGGAAGTTGGGCAGGGTGGACGAGAGACCCAGTACTTC.

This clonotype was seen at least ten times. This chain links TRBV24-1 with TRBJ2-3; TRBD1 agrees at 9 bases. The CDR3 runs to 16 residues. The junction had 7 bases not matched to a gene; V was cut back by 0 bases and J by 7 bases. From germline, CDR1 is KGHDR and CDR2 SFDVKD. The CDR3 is CATSDLVQGAPNTQYF. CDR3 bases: TGTGCCACCAGTGATTTGGTACAGGGGGCGCCGAATACGCAGTATTTT.

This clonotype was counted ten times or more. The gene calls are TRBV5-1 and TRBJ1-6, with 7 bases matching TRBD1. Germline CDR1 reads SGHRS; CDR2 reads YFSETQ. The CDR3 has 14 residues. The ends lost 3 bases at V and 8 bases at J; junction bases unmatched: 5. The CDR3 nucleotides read TGCGCCAGCAGCTACAGGGGAGGGGATTCACCCCTCCACTTT. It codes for CASSYRGGDSPLHF.

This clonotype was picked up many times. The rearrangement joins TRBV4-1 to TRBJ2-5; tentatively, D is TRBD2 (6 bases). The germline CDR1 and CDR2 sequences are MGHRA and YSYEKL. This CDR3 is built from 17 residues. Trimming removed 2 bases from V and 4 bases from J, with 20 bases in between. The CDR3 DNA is TGCGCCAGCAGCCAAATTTGGGACGGGAGTAGAGGAGAGACCCAGTACTTC. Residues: CASSQIWDGSRGETQYF.

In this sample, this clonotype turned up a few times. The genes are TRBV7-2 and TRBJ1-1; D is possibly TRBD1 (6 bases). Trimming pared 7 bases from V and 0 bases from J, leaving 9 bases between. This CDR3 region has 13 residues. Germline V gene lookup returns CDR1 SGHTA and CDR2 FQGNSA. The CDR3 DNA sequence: TGTGCCAGCACAGGACAGATGAACACTGAAGCTTTCTTT. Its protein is CASTGQMNTEAFF.

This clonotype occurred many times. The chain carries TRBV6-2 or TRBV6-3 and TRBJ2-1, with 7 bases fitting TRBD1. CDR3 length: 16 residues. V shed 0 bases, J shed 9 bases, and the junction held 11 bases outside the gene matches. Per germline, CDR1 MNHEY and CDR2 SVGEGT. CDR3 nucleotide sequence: TGTGCCAGCAGTTACTCGGCAGGGGGTAAAAATGGTGAGCAGTTCTTC. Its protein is CASSYSAGGKNGEQFF.

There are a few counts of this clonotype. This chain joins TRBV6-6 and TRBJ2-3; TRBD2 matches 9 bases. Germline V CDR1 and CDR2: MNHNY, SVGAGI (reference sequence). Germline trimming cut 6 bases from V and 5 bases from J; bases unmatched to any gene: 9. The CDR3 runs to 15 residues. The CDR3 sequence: CASSLAGARGDTQYF. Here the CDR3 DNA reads TGTGCCAGCAGCTTAGCGGGGGCCCGCGGAGATACGCAGTATTTT.

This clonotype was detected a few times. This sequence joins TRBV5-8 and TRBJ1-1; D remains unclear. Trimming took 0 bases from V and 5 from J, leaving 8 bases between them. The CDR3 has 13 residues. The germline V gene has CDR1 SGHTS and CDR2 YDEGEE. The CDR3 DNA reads TGTGCCAGCAGCTTGGGGGAGCAGACTGAAGCTTTCTTT. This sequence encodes CASSLGEQTEAFF.

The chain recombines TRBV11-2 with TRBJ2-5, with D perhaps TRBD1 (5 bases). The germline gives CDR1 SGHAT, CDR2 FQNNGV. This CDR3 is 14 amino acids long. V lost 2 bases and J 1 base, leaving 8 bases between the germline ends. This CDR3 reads CASSLMDIQETQYF. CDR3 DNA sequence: TGTGCCAGCAGCTTAATGGACATCCAAGAGACCCAGTACTTC.

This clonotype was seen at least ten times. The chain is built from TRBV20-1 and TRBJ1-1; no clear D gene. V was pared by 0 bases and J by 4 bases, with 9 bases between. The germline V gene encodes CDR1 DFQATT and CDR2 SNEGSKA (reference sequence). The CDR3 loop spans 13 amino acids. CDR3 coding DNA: TGCAGTGCTAGAGATTGGTTGGGCACTGAAGCTTTCTTT. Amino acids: CSARDWLGTEAFF.

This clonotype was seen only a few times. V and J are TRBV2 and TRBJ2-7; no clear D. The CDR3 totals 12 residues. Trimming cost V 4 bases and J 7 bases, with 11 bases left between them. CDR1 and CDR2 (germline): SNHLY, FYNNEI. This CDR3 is CASSGEGFEQYF. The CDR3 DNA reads TGTGCCAGCAGTGGGGAAGGATTTGAGCAGTACTTC.

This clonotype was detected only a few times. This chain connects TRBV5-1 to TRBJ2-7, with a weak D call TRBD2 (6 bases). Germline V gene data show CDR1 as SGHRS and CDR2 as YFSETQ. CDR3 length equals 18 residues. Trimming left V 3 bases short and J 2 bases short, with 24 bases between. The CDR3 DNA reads TGCGCCAGCAGCTCATTCGGTGGGAGGAGTGGGAGGACCTACGAGCAGTACTTC. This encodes CASSSFGGRSGRTYEQYF.

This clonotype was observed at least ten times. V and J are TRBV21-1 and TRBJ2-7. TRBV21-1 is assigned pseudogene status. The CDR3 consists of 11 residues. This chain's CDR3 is CASSMGCEQYF. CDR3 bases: TGTGCCAGCAGCATGGGGTGCGAGCAGTACTTC.

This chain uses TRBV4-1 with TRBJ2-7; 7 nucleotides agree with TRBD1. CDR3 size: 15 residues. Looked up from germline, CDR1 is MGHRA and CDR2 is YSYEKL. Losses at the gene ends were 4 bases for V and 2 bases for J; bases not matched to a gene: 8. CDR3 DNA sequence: TGCGCCAGCAGCCGAGAGACAGGGAAGACCTACGAGCAGTACTTC. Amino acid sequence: CASSRETGKTYEQYF.

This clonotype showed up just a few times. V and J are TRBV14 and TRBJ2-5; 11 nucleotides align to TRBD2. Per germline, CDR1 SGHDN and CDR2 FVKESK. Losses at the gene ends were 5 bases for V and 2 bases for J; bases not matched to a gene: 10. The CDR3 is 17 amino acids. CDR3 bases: TGTGCCAGCAGCTCCGGGACTAGCGGCGGGAGGCAAGAGACCCAGTACTTC. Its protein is CASSSGTSGGRQETQYF.

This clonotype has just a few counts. The CDR3: CSVPSGRKQYF. CDR3 nucleotides: TGCAGCGTCCCTAGCGGGAGGAAGCAGTATTTT. The chain has TRBV29-1 and TRBJ2-3; TRBD2 agrees at 11 bases. Germline V gene sequence: CDR1 SQVTM, CDR2 ANQGSEA. Germline trimming cut 6 bases from V and 11 bases from J; bases unmatched to any gene: 4. This CDR3 region has 11 residues.

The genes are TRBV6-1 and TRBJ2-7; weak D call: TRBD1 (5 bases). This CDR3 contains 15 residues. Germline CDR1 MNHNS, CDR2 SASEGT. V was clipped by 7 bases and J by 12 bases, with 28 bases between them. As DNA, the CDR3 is TGTGCCAGCATCCTCTCGGTTGGGGCTCAATTGTCTTGGTACTTC. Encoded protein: CASILSVGAQLSWYF.

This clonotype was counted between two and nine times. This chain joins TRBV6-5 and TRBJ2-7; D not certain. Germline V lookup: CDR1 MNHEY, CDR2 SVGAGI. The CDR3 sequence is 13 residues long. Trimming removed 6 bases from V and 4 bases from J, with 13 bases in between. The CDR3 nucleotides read TGTGCCAGCAGACCAGGCGGTGAATACGAGCAGTACTTC. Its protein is CASRPGGEYEQYF.

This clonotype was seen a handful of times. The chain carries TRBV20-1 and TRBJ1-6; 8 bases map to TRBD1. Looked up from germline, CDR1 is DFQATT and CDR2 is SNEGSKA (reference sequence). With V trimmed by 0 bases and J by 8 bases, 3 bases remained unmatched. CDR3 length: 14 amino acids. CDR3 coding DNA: TGCAGTGCTAGAGAGGCGGACAGGGATTCACCCCTCCACTTT. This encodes CSAREADRDSPLHF.

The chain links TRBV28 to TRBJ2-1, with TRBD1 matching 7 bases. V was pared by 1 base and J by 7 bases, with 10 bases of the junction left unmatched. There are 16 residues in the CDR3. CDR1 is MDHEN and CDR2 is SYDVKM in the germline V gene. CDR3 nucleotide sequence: TGTGCCAGCAGTTTATCGGGCCCGGGACAGTCAAATGAGCAGTTCTTC. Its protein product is CASSLSGPGQSNEQFF.

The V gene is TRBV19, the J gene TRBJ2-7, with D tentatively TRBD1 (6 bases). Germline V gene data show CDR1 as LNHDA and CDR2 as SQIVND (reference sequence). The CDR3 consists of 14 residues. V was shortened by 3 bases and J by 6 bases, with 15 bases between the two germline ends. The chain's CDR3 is CASSIARGLFEQYF. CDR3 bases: TGTGCCAGTAGTATCGCCAGGGGCCTCTTCGAGCAGTACTTC.

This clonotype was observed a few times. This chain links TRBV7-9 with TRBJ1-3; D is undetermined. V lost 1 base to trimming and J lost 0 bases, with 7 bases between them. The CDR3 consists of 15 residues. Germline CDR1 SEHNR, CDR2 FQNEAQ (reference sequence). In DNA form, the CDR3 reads TGTGCCAGCAGCTTAGGGAGGTTCTCTGGAAACACCATATATTTT. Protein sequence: CASSLGRFSGNTIYF.

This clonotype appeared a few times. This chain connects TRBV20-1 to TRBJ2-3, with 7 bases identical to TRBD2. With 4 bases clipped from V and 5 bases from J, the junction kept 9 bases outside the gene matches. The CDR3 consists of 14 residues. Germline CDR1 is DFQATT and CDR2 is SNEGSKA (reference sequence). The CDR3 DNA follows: TGCAGTGCTATCGTCGGGGAGGGACTAGATACGCAGTATTTT. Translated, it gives CSAIVGEGLDTQYF.

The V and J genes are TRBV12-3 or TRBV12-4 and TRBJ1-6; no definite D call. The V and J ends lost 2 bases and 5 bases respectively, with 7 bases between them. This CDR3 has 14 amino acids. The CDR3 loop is CASSLSGNNSPLHF. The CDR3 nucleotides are TGTGCCAGCAGTTTAAGCGGGAATAATTCACCCCTCCACTTT.

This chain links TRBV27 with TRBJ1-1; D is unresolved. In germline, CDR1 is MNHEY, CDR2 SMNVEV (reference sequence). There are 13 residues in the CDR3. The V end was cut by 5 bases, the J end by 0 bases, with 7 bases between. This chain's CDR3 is CASSARMNTEAFF. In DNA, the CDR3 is TGTGCCAGCAGTGCCCGGATGAACACTGAAGCTTTCTTT.

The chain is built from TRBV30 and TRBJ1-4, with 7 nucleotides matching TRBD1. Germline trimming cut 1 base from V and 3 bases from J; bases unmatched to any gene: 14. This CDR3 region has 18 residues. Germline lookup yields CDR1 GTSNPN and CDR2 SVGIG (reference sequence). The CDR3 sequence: CAWSDQGVLPSPNEKLFF. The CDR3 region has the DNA TGTGCCTGGAGTGATCAGGGGGTGCTTCCCTCACCTAATGAAAAACTGTTTTTT.

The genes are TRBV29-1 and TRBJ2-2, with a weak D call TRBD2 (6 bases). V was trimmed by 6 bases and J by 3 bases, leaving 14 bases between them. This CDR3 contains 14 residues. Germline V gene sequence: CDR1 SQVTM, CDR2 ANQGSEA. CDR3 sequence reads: CSVGFGGDTGELFF. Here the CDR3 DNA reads TGCAGCGTGGGCTTCGGGGGTGACACCGGGGAGCTGTTTTTT.

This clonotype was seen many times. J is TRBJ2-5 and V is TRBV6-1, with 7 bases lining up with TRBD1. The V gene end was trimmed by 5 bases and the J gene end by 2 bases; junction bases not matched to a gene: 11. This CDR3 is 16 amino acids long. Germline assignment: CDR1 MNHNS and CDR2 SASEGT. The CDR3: CASSHGQAYSQETQYF. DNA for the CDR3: TGTGCCAGCAGTCACGGACAGGCCTATTCACAAGAGACCCAGTACTTC.